A selection of T cell receptor beta chains follows, all from one sample in a study of blood T cells in healthy people across ages. TCRdb re-called the 5' RACE reads with MiXCR, one entry per CDR3 protein. This table has 800,000 to 950,000 distinct CDR3 sequences, under 35% appearing once. This sample also appeared in a second study, on T cells of mothers and their children.

Sample: blood. These receptors all come from a woman in her forties in good health. Each CDR3 is given with its conserved first and last residue. The D gene is left open where the match is weak.

cdr3_length | d_call | v_call | cdr3_aa
13 | NA | TRBV12-3/TRBV12-4 | CASSLGKNTEAFF
11 | NA | TRBV28 | CAVPGNTEAFF
13 | NA | TRBV9 | CAGSGNSNQPQHF
17 | TRBD1 | TRBV7-9 | CASSRDRGPYSNQPQHF
15 | NA | TRBV28 | CASRDVGAPGDTQYF
15 | NA | TRBV6-5 | CASSYSRGAYNEQFF
17 | TRBD1 | TRBV6-6 | CASYTGPGQGNTGELFF
19 | NA | TRBV13 | CASSLGRGTFADQGNTIYF
14 | TRBD1 | TRBV2 | CASRGGTDNQPQHF
12 | NA | TRBV6-6 | CASTADLKSYTF
13 | NA | TRBV29-1 | CSPKEGPNTEAFF
13 | NA | TRBV18 | CASSTGLDEKLFF
13 | NA | TRBV28 | CASSLWGRGEQYF
16 | NA | TRBV27 | CASSLVSSNSYNEQFF
14 | TRBD2 | TRBV29-1 | CSVEGTSSYNEQFF
17 | TRBD1 | TRBV7-2 | CASNSRGQGSPYNEQYF
14 | NA | TRBV7-2 | CASSLSSSNQPQHF
15 | TRBD1 | TRBV7-2 | CASSLGQGFYYGYTF
15 | NA | TRBV7-2 | CASSSPEFYENIQYF
14 | NA | TRBV29-1 | CSVDWAGVNTEAFF
10 | NA | TRBV29-1 | CTTNTDTQYF
14 | NA | TRBV7-7 | CASSQSTGSYEQYF
16 | NA | TRBV11-2 | CASSLASGAGLETQYF
14 | NA | TRBV29-1 | CSALGTVDYNEQFF
14 | NA | TRBV3-1 | CASSQMPPRTEAFF
14 | NA | TRBV5-1 | CASSLFGVDKGYTF
14 | NA | TRBV6-5 | CASYSGLIQETQYF
14 | TRBD1 | TRBV9 | CASDDGQGIYEQYF
14 | TRBD2 | TRBV12-3/TRBV12-4 | CASSTSGVADTQYF
11 | NA | TRBV20-1 | CSARGAVEQYF
15 | NA | TRBV7-2 | CASSLFPGTQETQYF
15 | TRBD2 | TRBV3-1 | CASSQGGGGGNEQFF
17 | TRBD1 | TRBV29-1 | CSVEPESQGIGYNEQFF
14 | NA | TRBV5-1 | CASSFPLDTGELFF
16 | TRBD2 | TRBV7-2 | CASSPGLGVGTGELFF
14 | NA | TRBV5-1 | CASSWELAKNIQYF
14 | TRBD1 | TRBV5-1 | CASTGGRTNEKLFF
13 | NA | TRBV6-6 | CASRDRTDQPQHF
13 | TRBD1 | TRBV7-2 | CASSRQGVSEQFF
13 | TRBD2 | TRBV5-1 | CATRAGGTDTQYF
14 | TRBD2 | TRBV29-1 | CSVALAGGANEQYF
15 | TRBD2 | TRBV3-1 | CASSQDGTRQETQYF
16 | TRBD1 | TRBV18 | CASSLSLGGQGGEQYF
13 | NA | TRBV7-2 | CASSLQDKAEQYF
12 | NA | TRBV28 | CASSPGRDGNTF